Below, one TCR beta chain is given with its context. The source of the sample is a study of cytotoxic CD8 clonotypes in ibrutinib-treated CLL. CDR1 and CDR2 (germline): SGHNT, YYREEE (reference sequence). Trimming removed 3 bases at V and 2 bases at J, with 12 bases between. The CDR3 contains 14 residues. Repertoires were generated with immunoSEQ multiplex PCR, while TCRdb's copy carries only in-frame clones and drops some. The sample holds tens of thousands of clones, 60% to 80% seen once. The sample was PBMCs, taken after 12 months of ibrutinib treatment. The sequence was obtained from a human donor with chronic lymphocytic leukemia. This chain links TRBV5-4 with TRBJ2-7; D gene uncertain. In DNA, the CDR3 is TGTGCCAGCAGCTCTGAGACGGTGACCTACGAGCAGTACTTC. It specifies CASSSETVTYEQYF. The variable domain in full, completed from reference TRBV5-4 and TRBJ2-7, reads ETGVTQSPTHLIKTRGQQVTLRCSSQSGHNTVSWYQQALGQGPQFIFQYYREEENGRGNFPPRFSGLQFPNYSSELNVNALELDDSALYLCASSSETVTYEQYFGPGTRLTVT.